This T cell receptor (beta chain) was observed in a study of OX40 agonist ivuxolimab in advanced cancers. General study results and limits: Among the lowest peripheral clonal expansion occurred in 0.1-3.0 mg/kg partial responders.

Clones were read by immunoSEQ multiplex PCR, and TCRdb kept only the in-frame ones, dropping some. The sample shows about 77,000 clones, 65% to 85% of them seen only once. As regards this clone: No antigen is known for it.

This material consisted of CD4+ or CD8+ T cells sorted from blood, taken in a trial of the OX40 agonist ivuxolimab. The receptor comes from an adult with an advanced solid tumor such as melanoma, head and neck, liver or kidney cancer.

DNA of the CDR3: TGTGCCAGCAGTCAGAGCGGGGGGTTCGCTTGGGAGCAGTTCTTC. Protein product: CASSQSGGFAWEQFF. The chain couples TRBV2 to TRBJ2-1; 9 positions agree with TRBD2. The CDR3 has 15 amino acids. J gave up 10 bases and V 5 bases, and 12 bases lay outside the gene matches. The germline gives CDR1 SNHLY, CDR2 FYNNEI.